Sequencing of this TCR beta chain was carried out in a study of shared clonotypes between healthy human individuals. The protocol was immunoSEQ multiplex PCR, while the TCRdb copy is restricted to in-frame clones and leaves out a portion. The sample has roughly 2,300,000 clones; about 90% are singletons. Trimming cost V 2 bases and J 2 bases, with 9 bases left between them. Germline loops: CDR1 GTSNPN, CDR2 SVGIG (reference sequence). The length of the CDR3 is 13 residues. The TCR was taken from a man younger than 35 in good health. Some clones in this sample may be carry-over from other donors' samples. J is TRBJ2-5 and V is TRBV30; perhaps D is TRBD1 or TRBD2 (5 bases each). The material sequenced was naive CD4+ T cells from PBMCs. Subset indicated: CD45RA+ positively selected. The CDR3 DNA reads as TGTGCCTGGAGTCAGCGGACACAAGAGACCCAGTACTTC. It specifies CAWSQRTQETQYF.